Sequencing of this T cell receptor beta chain was carried out in a study of CD8+CD57+ T cells in acquired aplastic anemia. Study information: Sorted cells (CD4+ and CD8+) yielded DNA amounts that averaged roughly 3.2 ug.

The CDR3 length is 15 residues. V lost 10 bases to trimming and J lost 1 base; unmatched junction nucleotides: 10. For CDR3 and TCR beta VDJ profiling, genomic DNA was the template used. TCRdb used MiXCR to reprocess the reads, holding one entry per CDR3 protein. The sample contains roughly 200,000 distinct CDR3 sequences, roughly 65% of which appear only once. General study results and limits: Researchers report that around 30 CD8+ CDR3 sequences appeared in both patients and controls. Between the patient and control groups, CD8+ Simpson's diversity did not differ significantly.

Remarks on this clonotype: Its antigen is unidentified.

The authors sequenced patients whose flow cytometry had shown CD8+CD57+ cell expansion. V gene TRBV12-3 or TRBV12-4 combines with J gene TRBJ1-1; 9 positions agree with TRBD1. Sequencing was carried out using sorted CD4+, CD8+, or CD8+CD57+ T cells (not recorded which) from PBMCs. This receptor was taken from a human donor with aplastic anemia. In DNA, the CDR3 is TGTGCCACCTCAGTTTGGACAGGGGCGAACACTGAAGCTTTCTTT. Encoded protein: CATSVWTGANTEAFF.